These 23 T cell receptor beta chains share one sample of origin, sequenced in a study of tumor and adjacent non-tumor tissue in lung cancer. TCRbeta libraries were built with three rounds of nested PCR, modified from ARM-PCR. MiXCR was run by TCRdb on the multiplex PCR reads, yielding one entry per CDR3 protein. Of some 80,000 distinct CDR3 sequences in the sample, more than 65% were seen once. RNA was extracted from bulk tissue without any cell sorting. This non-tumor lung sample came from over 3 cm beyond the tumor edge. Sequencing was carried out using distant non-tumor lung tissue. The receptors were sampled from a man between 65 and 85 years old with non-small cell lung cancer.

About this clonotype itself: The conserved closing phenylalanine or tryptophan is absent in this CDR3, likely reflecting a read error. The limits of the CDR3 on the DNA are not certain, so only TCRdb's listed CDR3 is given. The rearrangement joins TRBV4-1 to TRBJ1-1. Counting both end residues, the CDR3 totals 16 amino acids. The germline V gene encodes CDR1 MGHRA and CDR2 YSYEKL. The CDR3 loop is CASSHPLPAMNTEPFS.

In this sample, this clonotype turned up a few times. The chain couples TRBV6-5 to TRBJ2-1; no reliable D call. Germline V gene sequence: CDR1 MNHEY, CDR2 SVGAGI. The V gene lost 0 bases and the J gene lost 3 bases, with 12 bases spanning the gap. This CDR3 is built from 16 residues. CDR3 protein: CASSYSQGEGYNEQFF. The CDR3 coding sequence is TGTGCCAGCAGTTACTCCCAAGGAGAAGGCTACAATGAGCAGTTCTTC.

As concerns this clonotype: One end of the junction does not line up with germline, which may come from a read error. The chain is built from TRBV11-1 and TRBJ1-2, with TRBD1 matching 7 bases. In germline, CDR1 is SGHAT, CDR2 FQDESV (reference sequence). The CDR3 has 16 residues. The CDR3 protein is CASSDGQEQASYGYTF. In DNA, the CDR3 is TGTGCCAGCAGCGACGGACAGGAACAAGCCTCTTATGGCTACACTTTC.

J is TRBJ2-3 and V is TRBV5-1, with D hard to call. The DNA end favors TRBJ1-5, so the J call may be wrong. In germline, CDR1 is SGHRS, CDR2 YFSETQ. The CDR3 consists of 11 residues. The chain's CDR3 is CASAEWDMQHF. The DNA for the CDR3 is TGCGCCAGTGCCGAATGGGATATGCAGCATTTT.

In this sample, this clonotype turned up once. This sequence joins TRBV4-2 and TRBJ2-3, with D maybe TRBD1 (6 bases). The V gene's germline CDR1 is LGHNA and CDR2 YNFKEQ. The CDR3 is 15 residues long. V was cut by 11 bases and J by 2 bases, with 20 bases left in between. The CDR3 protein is CACSQADRTTDTQYF. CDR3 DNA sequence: TGTGCCTGTAGCCAAGCGGACAGAACCACAGATACGCAGTATTTT.

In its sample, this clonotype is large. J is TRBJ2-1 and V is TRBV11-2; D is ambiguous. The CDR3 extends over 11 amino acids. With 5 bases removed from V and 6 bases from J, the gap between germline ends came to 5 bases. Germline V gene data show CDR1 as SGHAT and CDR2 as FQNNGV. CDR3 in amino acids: CASSPGNEQFF. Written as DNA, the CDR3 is TGTGCCAGCAGCCCGGGCAATGAGCAGTTCTTC. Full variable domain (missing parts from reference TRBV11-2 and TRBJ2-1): EAGVAQSPRYKIIEKRQSVAFWCNPISGHATLYWYQQILGQGPKLLIQFQNNGVVDDSQLPKDRFSAERLKGVDSTLKIQPAKLEDSAVYLCASSPGNEQFFGPGTRLTVL.

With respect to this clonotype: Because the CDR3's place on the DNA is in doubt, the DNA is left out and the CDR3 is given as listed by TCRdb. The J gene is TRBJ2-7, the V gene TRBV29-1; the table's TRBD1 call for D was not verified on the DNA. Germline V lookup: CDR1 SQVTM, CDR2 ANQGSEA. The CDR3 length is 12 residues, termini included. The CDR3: CNVGPGAYEQYF.

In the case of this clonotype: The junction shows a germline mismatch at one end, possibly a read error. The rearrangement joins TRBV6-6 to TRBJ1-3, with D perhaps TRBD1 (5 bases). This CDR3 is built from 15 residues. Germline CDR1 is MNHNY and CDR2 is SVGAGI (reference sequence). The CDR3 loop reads CASSDGHLSGNTIYF. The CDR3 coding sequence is TGTGCCAGCAGTGACGGACATCTCTCCGGAAACACAATATATTTT.

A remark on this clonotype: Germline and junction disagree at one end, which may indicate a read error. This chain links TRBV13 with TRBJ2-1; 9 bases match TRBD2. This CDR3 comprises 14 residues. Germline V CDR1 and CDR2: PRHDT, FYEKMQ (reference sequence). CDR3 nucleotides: TGTGCCAGCAGCCAGAGCGGGGGGAGGGATGAGCAATCCTTC. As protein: CASSQSGGRDEQSF.

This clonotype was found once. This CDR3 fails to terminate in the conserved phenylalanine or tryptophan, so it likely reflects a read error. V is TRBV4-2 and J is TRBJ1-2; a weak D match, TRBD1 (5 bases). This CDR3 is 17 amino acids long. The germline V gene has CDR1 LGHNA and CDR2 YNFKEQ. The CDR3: CASSQDRGAVSNYGYTL. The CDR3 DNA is TGTGCCAGCAGCCAAGATAGGGGAGCGGTCTCTAACTATGGTTACACCTTA.

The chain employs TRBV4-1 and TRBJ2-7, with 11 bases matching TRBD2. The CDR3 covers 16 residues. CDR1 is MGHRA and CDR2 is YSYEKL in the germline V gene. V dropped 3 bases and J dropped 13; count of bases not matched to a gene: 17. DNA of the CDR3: TGCGCCAGCAGCCAGACACTAGCGGGAGTGGGGGACGATCAATACTTC. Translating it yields CASSQTLAGVGDDQYF.

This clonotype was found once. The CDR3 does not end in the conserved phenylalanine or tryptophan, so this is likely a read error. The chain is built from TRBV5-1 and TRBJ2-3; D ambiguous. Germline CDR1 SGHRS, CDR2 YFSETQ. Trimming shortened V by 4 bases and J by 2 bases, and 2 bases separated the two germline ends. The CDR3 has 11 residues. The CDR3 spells CASSLTDTQYY. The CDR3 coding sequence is TGCGCCAGCAGCCTCACAGATACGCAGTATTAT.

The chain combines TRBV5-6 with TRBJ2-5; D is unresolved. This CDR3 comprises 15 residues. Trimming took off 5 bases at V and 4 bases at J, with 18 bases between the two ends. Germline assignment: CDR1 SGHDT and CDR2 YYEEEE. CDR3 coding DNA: TGTGCCAGCAGTTTTAACAAGGGTGGCGGAGAGACCCAGTACTTC. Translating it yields CASSFNKGGGETQYF.

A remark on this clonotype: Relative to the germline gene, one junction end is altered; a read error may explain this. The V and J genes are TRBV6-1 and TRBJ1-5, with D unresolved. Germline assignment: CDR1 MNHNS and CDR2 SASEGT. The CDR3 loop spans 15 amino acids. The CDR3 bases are TGTGCCAGCCGTTCCCTGGGTGGGAGCAAACAGCCCCAGCATTTT. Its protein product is CASRSLGGSKQPQHF.

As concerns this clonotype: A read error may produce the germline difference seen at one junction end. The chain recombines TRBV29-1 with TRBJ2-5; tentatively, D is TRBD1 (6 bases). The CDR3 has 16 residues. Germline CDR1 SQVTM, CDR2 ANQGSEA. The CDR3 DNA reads TGCAGCGGGAGACTATACAGGGACGTTTTGCGAGAGACACAGTACTTC. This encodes CSGRLYRDVLRETQYF. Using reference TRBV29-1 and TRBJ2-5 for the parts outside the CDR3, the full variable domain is SAVISQKPSRDICQRGTSLTIQCQVDSQVTMMFWYRQQPGQSLTLIATANQGSEATYESGFVIDKFPISRPNLTFSTLTVSNMSPEDSSIYLCSGRLYRDVLRETQYFGPGTRLLVL.

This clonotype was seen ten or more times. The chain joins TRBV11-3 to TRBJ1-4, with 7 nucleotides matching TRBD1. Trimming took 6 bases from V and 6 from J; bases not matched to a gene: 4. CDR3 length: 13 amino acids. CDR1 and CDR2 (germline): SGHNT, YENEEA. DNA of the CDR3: TGTGCCAGCAGTAACAGGGGATATGAAAAACTGTTTTTT. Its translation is CASSNRGYEKLFF.

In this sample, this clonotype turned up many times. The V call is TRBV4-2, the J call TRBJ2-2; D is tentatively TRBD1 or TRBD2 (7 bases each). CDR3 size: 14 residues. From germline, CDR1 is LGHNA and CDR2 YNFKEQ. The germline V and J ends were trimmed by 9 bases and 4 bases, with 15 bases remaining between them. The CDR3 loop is CASLQGGPTGELFF. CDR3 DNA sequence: TGTGCCAGTCTTCAGGGGGGGCCCACCGGGGAGCTGTTTTTT.

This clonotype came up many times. Here the CDR3 reads CSADRAYEQYF. For the CDR3, the DNA is TGCAGTGCTGACAGGGCCTACGAGCAGTACTTC. This chain uses TRBV20-1 with TRBJ2-7, with 7 bases fitting TRBD1. The trim removed 5 bases at V and 2 bases at J, leaving 0 bases unmatched. Germline V gene lookup returns CDR1 DFQATT and CDR2 SNEGSKA (reference sequence). This CDR3 has 11 amino acids.

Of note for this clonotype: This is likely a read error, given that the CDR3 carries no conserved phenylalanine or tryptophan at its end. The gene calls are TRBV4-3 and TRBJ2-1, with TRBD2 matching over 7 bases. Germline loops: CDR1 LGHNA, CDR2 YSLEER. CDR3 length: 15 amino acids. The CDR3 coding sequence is TGCGCTAGCAGCCACAGACTAGCAGATTACAATGAGCAGTTCCTC. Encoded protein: CASSHRLADYNEQFL.

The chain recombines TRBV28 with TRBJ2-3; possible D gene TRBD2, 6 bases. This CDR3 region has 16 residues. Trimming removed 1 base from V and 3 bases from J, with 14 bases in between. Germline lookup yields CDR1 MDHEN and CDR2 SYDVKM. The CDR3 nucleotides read TGTGCCAGCAGTTTATCCAACGGGAGAGTAACAGATACGCAGTATTTT. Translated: CASSLSNGRVTDTQYF.

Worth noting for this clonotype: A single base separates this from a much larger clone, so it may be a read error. CDR3 residues: CVSIANTEAFF. Written as DNA, the CDR3 is TGTGTCAGCATTGCGAACACTGAAGCTTTCTTT. The chain employs TRBV12-3 or TRBV12-4 and TRBJ1-1; D unresolved. The CDR3 covers 11 residues.

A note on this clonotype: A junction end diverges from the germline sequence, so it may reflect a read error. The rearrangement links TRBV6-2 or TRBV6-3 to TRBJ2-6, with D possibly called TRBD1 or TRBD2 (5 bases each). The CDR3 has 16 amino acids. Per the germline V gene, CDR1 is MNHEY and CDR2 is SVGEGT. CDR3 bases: TGTGCCAGCAGCCGCCCATTTAACTCTGGGACCAACATCCTGACTTTC. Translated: CASSRPFNSGTNILTF.

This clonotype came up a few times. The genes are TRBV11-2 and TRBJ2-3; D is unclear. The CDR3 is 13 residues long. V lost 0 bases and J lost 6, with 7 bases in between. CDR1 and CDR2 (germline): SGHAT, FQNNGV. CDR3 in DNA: TGTGCCAGCAGCTTAGATGGATGGGATACGCAGTATTTT. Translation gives CASSLDGWDTQYF.